A selection of T cell receptor beta chains follows, all from one sample in a study of cytomegalovirus exposure and HLA in healthy donors. Libraries were prepared by immunoSEQ multiplex PCR; TCRdb keeps only in-frame clonotypes and omits some of them. This repertoire shows about 140,000 clones, more than 75% found once; its top ten account for about 3.4%. Sequencing was performed on PBMCs. These receptors came from a young man in good health and CMV-seropositive. Both conserved end residues are part of each CDR3. The D gene is left open where the match is weak. Part of the rows lack a size; the others show once, few, many or a class for expanded clones.

>TRBV9|TRBD1|NA|TRBJ2-1
CASSVGVRGPYNEQFF
TGTGCCAGCAGCGTAGGAGTCAGGGGGCCTTATAATGAGCAGTTCTTC
>TRBV7-9|NA|once|TRBJ1-2
CASSFSRELPSYGYTF
TGTGCCAGCAGCTTTAGCCGGGAGCTTCCCTCCTATGGCTACACCTTC
>TRBV28|NA|few|TRBJ2-7
CASSPIGSSYEQYF
TGTGCCAGCAGTCCCATAGGGAGTTCCTACGAGCAGTACTTC
>TRBV6-4|NA|NA|TRBJ2-7
CASSPTEQSPYEQYF
TGTGCCAGCAGTCCAACAGAGCAATCCCCCTACGAGCAGTACTTC
>TRBV2|NA|once|TRBJ1-2
CASRGRSDYGYTF
TGTGCCAGCAGGGGGAGGAGCGACTATGGCTACACCTTC
>TRBV5-4|NA|NA|TRBJ2-1
CASSLFEKSNNEQFF
TGTGCCAGCAGCTTGTTCGAGAAGAGTAACAATGAGCAGTTCTTC
>TRBV27|NA|NA|TRBJ2-5
CASQKGGNQETQYF
TGTGCCAGTCAAAAAGGCGGGAACCAAGAGACCCAGTACTTC
>TRBV15|TRBD2|NA|TRBJ2-7
CATSTSRGKRENYEQYF
TGTGCCACCAGCACCTCTCGGGGCAAGCGGGAGAACTACGAGCAGTACTTC
>TRBV25-1|NA|few|TRBJ1-4
CASSESRAKISTNEKLFF
TGTGCCAGCAGTGAATCCAGGGCAAAAATTTCAACTAATGAAAAACTGTTTTTT
>TRBV6-1|TRBD1|once|TRBJ2-7
CASSVGTGNEQYF
TGTGCCAGCAGTGTTGGGACAGGTAACGAGCAGTACTTC
>TRBV28|NA|NA|TRBJ1-1
CASIYQGTGRGSNTEAFF
TGTGCCAGCATCTACCAGGGCACAGGGCGTGGATCGAACACTGAAGCTTTCTTT
>TRBV28|NA|NA|TRBJ1-1
CASSQVAGNTEAFF
TGTGCCAGCAGTCAAGTGGCGGGGAACACTGAAGCTTTCTTT
>TRBV5-6|NA|NA|TRBJ1-2
CASSSFRQGSYGYTF
TGTGCCAGCAGCTCCTTTAGGCAGGGGAGCTATGGCTACACCTTC
>TRBV10-1|NA|NA|TRBJ2-7
CASSGGAGDYEQYF
TGCGCCAGCAGTGGCGGGGCTGGTGATTACGAGCAGTACTTC
>TRBV5-6|NA|few|TRBJ2-3
CASSLWTSPDTQYF
TGTGCCAGCAGCCTTTGGACTTCCCCAGATACGCAGTATTTT
>TRBV6-1|NA|NA|TRBJ1-2
CASNPQGRGYTF
TGTGCCAGCAACCCACAGGGACGCGGCTACACCTTC
>TRBV2|TRBD1|NA|TRBJ1-2
CASSERQGYGYTF
TGTGCCAGCAGTGAGAGACAGGGGTATGGCTACACCTTC
>TRBV28|TRBD1|NA|TRBJ2-5
CASSSGGWQETQYF
TGTGCCAGCTCCTCAGGGGGTTGGCAAGAGACCCAGTACTTC
>TRBV7-2|NA|NA|TRBJ1-1
CASSSTGGSNTEAFF
TGTGCCAGCAGCTCCACAGGAGGGTCGAACACTGAAGCTTTCTTT
>TRBV5-6|TRBD1|NA|TRBJ1-4
CASSVAGQGMDEKLFF
TGTGCCAGCAGCGTGGCTGGACAGGGTATGGATGAAAAACTGTTTTTT
>TRBV11-2|TRBD1|NA|TRBJ2-7
CASSSGTGGYEQYF
TGTGCCAGCAGCTCGGGGACAGGGGGCTACGAGCAGTACTTC
>TRBV5-1|TRBD1|NA|TRBJ1-1
CASSYDRVGTEAFF
TGCGCCAGCAGCTATGACAGGGTAGGCACTGAAGCTTTCTTT
>TRBV6-5|NA|NA|TRBJ1-2
CASSPTGYGYTF
TGTGCCAGCAGTCCCACAGGTTATGGCTACACCTTC
>TRBV6-1|TRBD1|NA|TRBJ2-1
CAGRDPGQNNEQFF
TGTGCCGGACGGGACCCGGGACAGAACAATGAGCAGTTCTTC
>TRBV6-5|NA|few|TRBJ1-4
CASSYIDSPGEKLFF
TGTGCCAGCAGTTACATTGACAGTCCTGGAGAAAAACTGTTTTTT
>TRBV4-2|NA|few|TRBJ2-1
CASSPSRVSYNEQFF
TGTGCCAGCAGCCCAAGCCGGGTCTCCTACAATGAGCAGTTCTTC
>TRBV30|NA|NA|TRBJ2-7
CAWSVAVHEQYF
TGTGCCTGGAGTGTGGCAGTTCACGAGCAGTACTTC
>TRBV19|TRBD1|NA|TRBJ1-1
CASIAGGNTEAFF
TGTGCCAGTATCGCAGGGGGGAACACTGAAGCTTTCTTT
>TRBV4-1|NA|NA|TRBJ1-2
CASSQDLGPRDYGYTF
TGCGCCAGCAGCCAAGATCTAGGGCCGAGGGACTATGGCTACACCTTC
>TRBV27|NA|few|TRBJ2-2
CASSFQQGSGELFF
TGTGCCAGCAGTTTTCAGCAGGGATCCGGGGAGCTGTTTTTT
>TRBV10-3|TRBD1|NA|TRBJ1-2
CAILRQGDNYGYTF
TGTGCCATTCTAAGACAGGGCGATAACTATGGCTACACCTTC
>TRBV5-1|NA|NA|TRBJ2-7
CASSLADSLPVF
TGCGCCAGCAGCTTGGCGGACAGTTTGCCAGTCTTC
>TRBV6-6|NA|NA|TRBJ1-2
CASSRQANYGYTF
TGTGCCAGCAGTCGACAGGCTAACTATGGCTACACCTTC
>TRBV9|TRBD2|NA|TRBJ2-1
CASSVSSGNYNEQFF
TGTGCCAGCAGCGTATCCAGCGGGAACTACAATGAGCAGTTCTTC
>TRBV29-1|TRBD1|NA|TRBJ1-2
CSVLTSTGTVRSNYGYTF
TGCAGCGTCCTCACCTCGACAGGGACGGTGAGAAGTAACTATGGCTACACCTTC
>TRBV19|TRBD1|NA|TRBJ1-3
CASRPGQGAGNTIYF
TGTGCCAGTAGGCCCGGACAGGGGGCGGGAAACACCATATATTTT
>TRBV29-1|TRBD1|NA|TRBJ1-2
CTLRSTGGGYTF
TGCACCCTAAGATCGACAGGGGGCGGCTACACCTTC
>TRBV6-1|TRBD1|NA|TRBJ1-5
CATRGQGPNQPQHF
TGTGCCACTCGGGGACAGGGCCCGAATCAGCCCCAGCATTTT